What follows is one TCR beta chain and its context. Sequenced by immunoSEQ multiplex PCR; TCRdb stores in-frame clones only, minus some. The sample lists under 30,000 clones, more than 90% seen once, with 9.4% in the top ten. This entry belongs to a study of T cell changes during pregnancy in multiple sclerosis. Trimming pared 4 bases from V and 0 bases from J, leaving 9 bases between. This CDR3 spans 15 amino acids. Germline-derived CDR1 and CDR2 are SGHTA and FQGTGA. This clonotype was sampled from a female donor in good health, enrolled as a control in a pregnancy study. The V gene is TRBV7-3, the J gene TRBJ2-2; D remains ambiguous. The sample in question was CD8+ T cells from peripheral blood mononuclear cells, obtained in the third trimester of pregnancy. Here the CDR3 reads CASSYGLANTGELFF. The CDR3 nucleotides read TGTGCCAGCAGCTACGGTCTAGCGAACACCGGGGAGCTGTTTTTT. Full variable domain (rest looked up from reference TRBV7-3 and TRBJ2-2): GAGVSQTPSNKVTEKGKYVELRCDPISGHTALYWYRQSLGQGPEFLIYFQGTGAADDSGLPNDRFFAVRPEGSVSTLKIQRTERGDSAVYLCASSYGLANTGELFFGEGSRLTVL.